The table lists the clone carrying this T cell receptor beta chain with a count of one. Sequencing was designed to attain a depth spanning 1 in 200,000 to 1 in 1 million T cells. TCRdb's table, derived via immunoSEQ multiplex PCR, lists solely in-frame clones and lacks some. The table includes around 310,000 clones, 80% detected once. This sample stems from a study of cytotoxic CD8 clonotypes in ibrutinib-treated CLL. The starting material was PBMCs, obtained before ibrutinib treatment. This receptor was identified in a human donor with chronic lymphocytic leukemia.

This CDR3 reads CASSFPVLGGEETQYF. For the CDR3, the DNA is TGTGCCAGCAGCTTTCCCGTCTTAGGGGGCGAAGAGACCCAGTACTTC. V is TRBV5-4 and J is TRBJ2-5; 7 bases fit TRBD1. Germline CDR1 reads SGHNT; CDR2 reads YYREEE (reference sequence). V was clipped by 2 bases and J by 3 bases; unmatched bases: 10. There are 16 residues in the CDR3.